The 20 T cell receptor beta chains below come from one sample, sequenced in a study of identical twins. Each CDR3 protein gets one entry after TCRdb re-called the 5' RACE reads with MiXCR. Here the sample spans 350,000 to 400,000 distinct CDR3 sequences, about 10% being singletons. Specimen: naive T cells sorted from blood. The receptors derive from a woman in her forties or fifties in good health.

The V and J genes are TRBV4-2 and TRBJ1-1, with a possible D match to TRBD1 (5 bases). Germline V gene data show CDR1 as LGHNA and CDR2 as YNFKEQ. The germline V and J ends were trimmed by 4 bases and 1 base, with 13 bases remaining between them. This CDR3 contains 15 residues. DNA for the CDR3: TGTGCCAGCAGCCTCGGGACGGTACAGAACACTGAAGCTTTCTTT. The encoded protein is CASSLGTVQNTEAFF.

This rearrangement joins TRBV12-3 or TRBV12-4 to TRBJ2-5, with unresolved D. V was trimmed by 8 bases and J by 0 bases, leaving 13 bases between them. This CDR3 contains 14 residues. The CDR3 is CASRLETYQETQYF. The DNA of the CDR3 is TGTGCCAGCCGCCTCGAGACGTACCAAGAGACCCAGTACTTC.

This clonotype has only a few counts. This chain connects TRBV21-1 to TRBJ2-7; the D segment call TRBD1 is taken from the table without a DNA check. TRBV21-1 is deemed a pseudogene. The CDR3 contains 14 residues. The CDR3 loop is CAARGGPEPYEQYV. The CDR3 region has the DNA TGTGCCGCCCGAGGGGGACCCGAACCCTACGAGCAGTACGTC.

The rearrangement joins TRBV7-9 to TRBJ2-2; no definite D call. V was clipped by 0 bases and J by 4 bases, with 12 bases between them. Looked up from germline, CDR1 is SEHNR and CDR2 is FQNEAQ (reference sequence). The CDR3 runs to 16 residues. CDR3 protein: CASSLARTVATGELFF. For the CDR3, the DNA is TGTGCCAGCAGCTTAGCCCGGACGGTCGCCACCGGGGAGCTGTTTTTT.

V and J are TRBV25-1 and TRBJ1-5, with a possible D match to TRBD1 (5 bases). CDR1 MGHDK and CDR2 SYGVNS come from the germline V gene. Trimming cost V 3 bases and J 2 bases, with 8 bases left between them. The CDR3 runs 14 residues. The CDR3 bases are TGTGCCAGCAGTGATTGGGGGGGCAATCAGCCCCAGCATTTT. As protein: CASSDWGGNQPQHF.

This clonotype has only a few counts. This chain joins TRBV2 and TRBJ2-7; no clear D gene. CDR3 length: 10 amino acids. The V gene lost 3 bases and the J gene lost 7 bases, with 4 bases spanning the gap. Germline V gene sequence: CDR1 SNHLY, CDR2 FYNNEI. The CDR3 DNA reads TGTGCCAGCAGTGAGGTGGAGCAGTACGTC. Translated, it gives CASSEVEQYV.

V gene TRBV5-5 combines with J gene TRBJ2-7; no clear D gene. Trimming pared 4 bases from V and 7 bases from J, leaving 15 bases between. Germline V CDR1 and CDR2: SGHKS, YYEKEE (reference sequence). The CDR3 has 13 amino acids. CDR3 bases: TGTGCCAGCAGCAGGGATGTTGTGGTTGAGCAGTACTTC. Encoded protein: CASSRDVVVEQYF.

This chain connects TRBV3-1 to TRBJ2-5, with 10 bases aligning to TRBD2. The germline gives CDR1 LGHDT, CDR2 YNNKEL (reference sequence). The J segment lost 5 bases and the V segment lost 5 bases, leaving 17 bases of the junction unmatched. This CDR3 spans 18 amino acids. The CDR3 coding sequence is TGTGCCAGCAGCGCCGGGACTAGCGCTACCAAGAGCTGGGAGACCCAGTACTTC. This gives the protein CASSAGTSATKSWETQYF.

The chain carries TRBV5-1 and TRBJ2-3; 8 bases match TRBD1. Germline V gives CDR1 SGHRS, CDR2 YFSETQ. The CDR3 has 16 residues. Losses at the gene ends were 1 base for V and 6 bases for J; bases not matched to a gene: 10. CDR3 amino acids: CASSLTGQGLGDTQYF. The CDR3 DNA follows: TGCGCCAGCAGCTTGACCGGACAGGGTCTTGGGGATACGCAGTATTTT.

This chain uses TRBV3-1 with TRBJ2-1; 7 nucleotides match TRBD1. This CDR3 has 16 residues. With V trimmed by 4 bases and J by 6 bases, 12 bases remained unmatched. The germline V gene has CDR1 LGHDT and CDR2 YNNKEL (reference sequence). The CDR3 DNA sequence: TGTGCCAGCAGCCTCCCGACAGGGTTGGCAACCAATGAGCAGTTCTTC. This encodes CASSLPTGLATNEQFF.

This clonotype was seen at least ten times. V and J are TRBV18 and TRBJ2-7; D perhaps matches TRBD1 (6 bases). Deletions cut 5 bases from V and 6 bases from J, with 20 bases between. CDR1 and CDR2 (germline): KGHSH, LQKENI. The CDR3 spans 15 residues. In DNA, the CDR3 is TGTGCCAGCTCAGCCACCTATGGGCAGGGGTCCGAGCAGTACGTC. Its translation is CASSATYGQGSEQYV.

This clonotype was seen at least ten times. The chain has TRBV24-1 and TRBJ2-6; the D gene is possibly TRBD1 (6 bases). V dropped 4 bases and J dropped 1 base, with 7 bases sitting between them. The CDR3 runs to 15 residues. Germline loops: CDR1 KGHDR, CDR2 SFDVKD. The DNA of the CDR3 is TGTGCCACCAGTGAGACAGGTTCTGGGGCCAACGTCCTGACTTTC. Residues: CATSETGSGANVLTF.

The chain combines TRBV27 with TRBJ1-1; 8 bases line up with TRBD1. With 5 bases clipped from V and 0 bases from J, the junction kept 11 bases outside the gene matches. This CDR3 is built from 17 residues. Germline assignment: CDR1 MNHEY and CDR2 SMNVEV (reference sequence). The CDR3 here is CASSPRTGTPLNTEAFF. CDR3 nucleotides: TGTGCCAGCAGTCCCCGGACAGGGACCCCTTTGAACACTGAAGCTTTCTTT.

The table lists this clonotype with many counts. The chain recombines TRBV7-9 with TRBJ2-2; D is unresolved. Germline lookup yields CDR1 SEHNR and CDR2 FQNEAQ (reference sequence). V lost 5 bases and J 5 bases, leaving 18 bases between the germline ends. This CDR3 is 16 amino acids long. CDR3 sequence (DNA): TGTGCCAGCAGCCCTTCTGTGAGGTCCCGGACCGGGGAGCTGTTTTTT. Protein sequence: CASSPSVRSRTGELFF.

The chain is built from TRBV11-2 and TRBJ2-1, with a tentative D call TRBD2 (6 bases). V lost 7 bases and J lost 2, with 21 bases in between. This CDR3 comprises 17 residues. In germline, CDR1 is SGHAT, CDR2 FQNNGV. The CDR3 reads CASNKDQRGEPYNEQFF. The DNA of the CDR3 is TGTGCCAGCAACAAAGACCAACGCGGGGAGCCCTACAATGAGCAGTTCTTC.

This clonotype was observed a handful of times. This chain uses TRBV12-3 or TRBV12-4 with TRBJ2-2; 8 nucleotides agree with TRBD1. The J segment lost 4 bases and the V segment lost 6 bases, leaving 1 base of the junction unmatched. The CDR3 is made up of 13 amino acids. The CDR3: CASSTGGTGELFF. As DNA, the CDR3 is TGTGCCAGCAGCACAGGGGGCACCGGGGAGCTGTTTTTT.

This chain joins TRBV2 and TRBJ1-5; TRBD1 agrees at 9 bases. Trimming took 4 bases from V and 5 from J; bases not matched to a gene: 3. The CDR3 sequence is 14 residues long. CDR1 and CDR2 (germline): SNHLY, FYNNEI. For the CDR3, the DNA is TGTGCCAGCAGTGGAACAGGGGGCCATCAGCCCCAGCATTTT. Its protein is CASSGTGGHQPQHF.

This clonotype was picked up many times. V gene TRBV5-1 combines with J gene TRBJ2-7; D perhaps matches TRBD2 (5 bases). V was pared by 4 bases and J by 6 bases, with 14 bases between. The CDR3 extends over 13 amino acids. Germline lookup yields CDR1 SGHRS and CDR2 YFSETQ. The CDR3 coding sequence is TGCGCCAGCAGCCCTAGATTAGGAGGCGAGCAGTACTTC. This translates into CASSPRLGGEQYF.

This clonotype was seen at least ten times. The V and J genes are TRBV7-9 and TRBJ2-3; D is perhaps TRBD2 (6 bases). Germline values: CDR1 SEHNR, CDR2 FQNEAQ (reference sequence). There are 12 residues in the CDR3. Trimming cost V 4 bases and J 5 bases, with 7 bases left between them. The CDR3 DNA reads as TGTGCCAGCAGCTCCGGGAGAGATACGCAGTATTTT. Its translation is CASSSGRDTQYF.

CDR3 DNA: TGCGCCAGCAGCCAAGAAGGGACTAGCGCAAGCACAGATACGCAGTATTTT. This codes for CASSQEGTSASTDTQYF. This rearrangement joins TRBV4-1 to TRBJ2-3, with 10 bases lining up with TRBD2. This CDR3 is built from 17 residues. Trimming took 0 bases from V and 0 from J; bases not matched to a gene: 3. The germline CDR1 and CDR2 sequences are MGHRA and YSYEKL.